This T cell receptor (beta chain) appears in the sequencing data of a study of Ad26.COV2.S vaccination and SARS-CoV-2 variants (dated by TCRdb to the early 2020s). The study in broad terms: Donors in the vaccine arm were drawn from COV1001, a phase I-IIa trial of Ad26.COV2.S in healthy adults that was multicentre, randomized, double-blind and placebo-controlled. Ad26.COV2.S was given intramuscularly at 5x10^10 or 1x10^11 viral particles, as a single shot or as two shots 56 days apart. TCRbeta repertoire sequencing was used to assess the specificity and breadth of SARS-CoV-2-reactive T cell receptors after Ad26.COV2.S vaccination. A total of approximately 32 samples were included in the TCR-sequenced set, comprising some 20 Ad26.COV2.S vaccine recipients, 5 placebo recipients and 8 SARS-CoV-2 convalescent individuals. Participants in the trial were split at random into five groups of five each, receiving low-dose or high-dose Ad26.COV2.S once or twice, or else placebo on both occasions. Investigators did not know the trial group allocation while performing experiments and assessing outcomes.

Notes on this clone: Its specific antigen is unknown. No per-base quality is available; no much larger clone lies one base away.

The research as a whole found: The authors noted that total T cell responses may have been underestimated by the TCR breadth and depth analyses. The study lacked the statistical power to compare responses across vaccine doses or regimens. Comparable non-spike TCR breadth was observed between vaccine and placebo recipients, consistent with only spike being contained in the vaccine. Spike-specific TCR breadth was higher in Ad26.COV2.S recipients than in placebo recipients (P = 0.0014). After vaccination, substantial breadth of spike-specific CD8+ and CD4+ T cell responses was reported.

Including cysteine and phenylalanine, the CDR3 has 15 amino acids. The kept DNA is CDR3 alone, 45 bases in frame from the first base. V trim: 8 bases; J trim: 4 bases; unmatched bases: 8. For CDR1 and CDR2, the germline V gene lists SNHLY and FYNNEI. The immunoSEQ Assay was the method used to sequence TCRbeta CDR3 regions. After extraction, genomic DNA underwent amplification by bias-controlled multiplex PCR, followed by high-throughput sequencing. The authors processed their data as follows. To quantify the absolute abundance of every unique TCRbeta CDR3 region, sequences were collapsed and filtered. Usable DNA was measured by amplifying reference genes present in all nucleated cells, and TCRbeta template counts were normalized to that usable DNA to estimate T cell fraction. Repertoire TCRs were annotated as SARS-CoV-2-specific by exact matching of V gene, CDR3 amino acid sequence and J gene to a known reactive TCR set. The reference SARS-CoV-2 TCR set came from MIRA and was filtered for enrichment in COVID-19-positive ImmuneCODE repertoires, removing public or cross-reactive TCRs. Using the MIRA antigens, annotated TCRs were further analysed by specific ORF or by position within an ORF. Depth was the summed frequency of annotated unique rearrangements, while breadth was defined as annotated unique rearrangements over total unique productive rearrangements. TCR breadth was compared between groups using two-sided Wilcoxon rank-sum tests. TCRdb limited this immuneACCESS table to in-frame rearrangements with V and J called. A share of clones is missing; checked studies link under half to unresolved V genes, and the rest is unexplained. V, J and clone size are those of that table, while D and trimming were read from the DNA. This sample gives hundreds of thousands of clones in total; 89% of them show up just once. Approximately 1.5% of the sample lies in the top ten.

Reading the label with the study, this specimen's treatment or condition is: approximately 18 received Ad26.COV2.S at low or high dose, single or two shots; about five received placebo; per-sample allocation not given. For vaccine and placebo recipients, repertoires were sequenced using samples collected on day 63 after the first injection. In Cohort 1b, 20 to 25 adults aged 18-55 years were enrolled at a single site in Boston, USA, between 29 July and 7 August 2020. Ad26.COV2.S consisted of a replication-incompetent adenovirus type 26 vector by which a prefusion-stabilized SARS-CoV-2 spike protein from the original Wuhan strain was expressed.

This sample comprised peripheral blood, obtained in a trial of Ad26.COV2.S vaccine versus placebo. The rearrangement joined TRBV2 to TRBJ2-2; 9 middle bases align to TRBD1. The receptor's source is a person between 18 and 65 years old who received the Ad26.COV2.S COVID-19 vaccine or a placebo. The DNA sequence reads TGTGCCAGCTTTGGGACAGGGTCGCCCACCGGGGAGCTGTTTTTT. Its protein product is CASFGTGSPTGELFF.